What follows are 32 T cell receptor beta chains derived from one specimen sequenced in a study of cytomegalovirus exposure and HLA in healthy donors. This PCR relied on a set of 60 Vbeta primers and 13 Jbeta primers. The assay was immunoSEQ multiplex PCR, and TCRdb's table has in-frame clones only and misses some. Here the sample spans 100,000 or so clones, under 80% being singletons. The sequenced sample consisted of PBMCs. The source is a man younger than 40 in good health and CMV-seropositive.

The chain recombines TRBV11-2 with TRBJ1-2; TRBD1 aligns across 11 bases. Losses at the gene ends were 1 base for V and 3 bases for J; bases not matched to a gene: 4. There are 16 residues in the CDR3. The germline CDR1 and CDR2 sequences are SGHAT and FQNNGV. Here the CDR3 DNA reads TGTGCCAGCAGCTTAGGAGGACAGGGGGCTGACTATGGCTACACCTTC. Protein product: CASSLGGQGADYGYTF.

V and J are TRBV29-1 and TRBJ2-2; TRBD2 matches at 7 bases. The germline V gene encodes CDR1 SQVTM and CDR2 ANQGSEA. With V trimmed by 4 bases and J by 7 bases, 6 bases remained unmatched. This CDR3 contains 13 residues. CDR3 residues: CSVAGGVGGELFF. CDR3 nucleotides: TGCAGCGTTGCGGGGGGAGTGGGCGGGGAGCTGTTTTTT.

This clone was counted only a few times. The rearrangement links TRBV5-1 to TRBJ2-7; TRBD1 matches 9 bases. The V segment lost 0 bases and the J segment 6 bases; nucleotides outside the gene matches: 7. Germline V CDR1 and CDR2: SGHRS, YFSETQ. The length of the CDR3 is 15 residues. The CDR3 DNA reads as TGCGCCAGCAGCTTGGGGACAGGGGAGGAGGGCGAGCAGTACTTC. Translating gives CASSLGTGEEGEQYF.

In DNA form, the CDR3 reads TGTGCCAGCAGTCCCTCTGGGAGATGGGAGACCCAGTACTTC. This codes for CASSPSGRWETQYF. This chain uses TRBV28 with TRBJ2-5; TRBD2 might be the D (5 bases). This CDR3 has 14 amino acids. Trimming cost V 5 bases and J 5 bases, with 15 bases left between them. CDR1 and CDR2 from the germline V gene are MDHEN and SYDVKM.

The count of this clone is one. V and J are TRBV5-1 and TRBJ2-3, with 8 bases aligning to TRBD1. CDR3 size: 16 residues. V trimming: 5 bases; J trimming: 3 bases; junction bases outside the gene matches: 11. CDR1 is SGHRS and CDR2 is YFSETQ in the germline V gene. The CDR3 DNA reads TGCGCCAGCAGAAGAACAGGGGGTTTATGGACAGATACGCAGTATTTT. It encodes CASRRTGGLWTDTQYF.

This rearrangement joins TRBV6-5 to TRBJ1-5, with D perhaps TRBD1 (5 bases). Trimming cost V 6 bases and J 3 bases, with 9 bases left between them. Germline CDR1 reads MNHEY; CDR2 reads SVGAGI. This CDR3 is built from 13 residues. The CDR3 DNA follows: TGTGCCAGCAGCTGGGGACTCAATCAGCCCCAGCATTTT. It is translated as CASSWGLNQPQHF.

V and J are TRBV2 and TRBJ1-1; D not resolved. The V gene lost 4 bases and the J gene lost 5 bases, with 17 bases spanning the gap. Germline V gives CDR1 SNHLY, CDR2 FYNNEI. The CDR3 has 15 amino acids. The CDR3 here is CASSGTGKVRTEAFF. The CDR3 nucleotides are TGTGCCAGCAGTGGTACGGGGAAGGTTCGAACTGAAGCTTTCTTT.

In this sample, this clone turned up a few times. The V call is TRBV7-9, the J call TRBJ2-7, with D perhaps matching TRBD1 (5 bases). CDR1 SEHNR and CDR2 FQNEAQ come from the germline V gene (reference sequence). This CDR3 spans 15 amino acids. The V end lost 5 bases, the J end lost 3 bases, and 17 bases lay between the germline ends. CDR3 in amino acids: CASSPPRARDYEQYF. The CDR3, as DNA: TGTGCCAGCAGCCCACCCCGGGCCAGGGACTACGAGCAGTACTTC.

This clone was recorded once. V and J are TRBV1 and TRBJ1-5; the table's D call TRBD1 went unverified against the DNA. TRBV1 is a recognized pseudogene. The CDR3 sequence is 15 residues long. CDR3 DNA: TGCACCAGCAGCCAATCACAGGGGGCTGGTCAGCCCCAGCATTTT. Translated, it gives CTSSQSQGAGQPQHF.

The CDR3 here is CASSLVPQGKETQYF. The DNA of the CDR3 is TGTGCCAGCAGCTTAGTCCCGCAGGGGAAAGAGACCCAGTACTTC. The rearrangement joins TRBV7-8 to TRBJ2-5; D possibly corresponds to TRBD1 (6 bases). The germline V gene encodes CDR1 SGHVS and CDR2 FQNEAQ. Trimming removed 1 base from V and 3 bases from J, with 12 bases in between. The CDR3 is made up of 15 amino acids.

Remarks on this clone: A junction end diverges from the germline sequence, so it may reflect a read error. V usage is TRBV7-7 and J usage is TRBJ2-7; 7 positions agree with TRBD1. The CDR3 runs 13 residues. Germline CDR1 SSHAT, CDR2 FNYEAQ (reference sequence). The CDR3 DNA is TGTGCTAGCAGCTTAGTCCGGACAGGCGAGCAGTACTTC. Protein product: CASSLVRTGEQYF.

The chain recombines TRBV30 with TRBJ2-7; D possibly corresponds to TRBD2 (6 bases). CDR3 length: 12 amino acids. Trimming cost V 3 bases and J 3 bases, with 9 bases left between them. The germline CDR1 and CDR2 sequences are GTSNPN and SVGIG (reference sequence). CDR3 bases: TGTGCCTGGAGCAGGGAGGTCTACGAGCAGTACTTC. It encodes CAWSREVYEQYF.

The V gene is TRBV28, the J gene TRBJ2-7; D perhaps matches TRBD1 (6 bases). This CDR3 has 15 residues. CDR1 MDHEN and CDR2 SYDVKM come from the germline V gene. V lost 5 bases, J lost 2 bases, and 16 bases lay in between. The CDR3: CASSLPGTKTYEQYF. As DNA, the CDR3 is TGTGCCAGCAGTCTACCGGGGACAAAAACCTACGAGCAGTACTTC.

The rearrangement uses TRBV30 and TRBJ2-1; D possibly corresponds to TRBD1 (5 bases). The CDR3 has 12 amino acids. Deletions cut 4 bases from V and 7 bases from J, with 11 bases between. The germline V gene encodes CDR1 GTSNPN and CDR2 SVGIG (reference sequence). In DNA, the CDR3 is TGTGCCTGGACCCTGGGGCTAAATGAGCAGTTCTTC. Protein product: CAWTLGLNEQFF. The full variable domain, completed using reference TRBV30 and TRBJ2-1, is SQTIHQWPATLVQPVGSPLSLECTVEGTSNPNLYWYRQAAGRGLQLLFYSVGIGQISSEVPQNLSASRPQDRQFILSSKKLLLSDSGFYLCAWTLGLNEQFFGPGTRLTVL.

The V and J genes are TRBV9 and TRBJ2-7; the match to TRBD1 covers 10 bases. The V segment lost 2 bases and the J segment 5 bases; nucleotides outside the gene matches: 10. The germline CDR1 and CDR2 sequences are SGDLS and YYNGEE. There are 16 residues in the CDR3. The CDR3 loop reads CASSVSGGQGSHEQYF. Here the CDR3 DNA reads TGTGCCAGCAGCGTCTCAGGGGGACAGGGGTCCCACGAGCAGTACTTC. The variable domain in full, with the rest retrieved from reference TRBV9 and TRBJ2-7, is DSGVTQTPKHLITATGQRVTLRCSPRSGDLSVYWYQQSLDQGLQFLIQYYNGEERAKGNILERFSAQQFPDLHSELNLSSLELGDSALYFCASSVSGGQGSHEQYFGPGTRLTVT.

The gene calls are TRBV28 and TRBJ2-1, with a tentative D call TRBD1 (6 bases). This CDR3 has 18 residues. Germline assignment: CDR1 MDHEN and CDR2 SYDVKM. V lost 3 bases and J lost 5, with 23 bases in between. The CDR3 DNA follows: TGTGCCAGCAGTTTGGGACCCAAAGGGGGTTTGGCCAACAATGAGCAGTTCTTC. It encodes CASSLGPKGGLANNEQFF. Using reference TRBV28 and TRBJ2-1 for the parts outside the CDR3, the full variable domain is DVKVTQSSRYLVKRTGEKVFLECVQDMDHENMFWYRQDPGLGLRLIYFSYDVKMKEKGDIPEGYSVSREKKERFSLILESASTNQTSMYLCASSLGPKGGLANNEQFFGPGTRLTVL.

The J gene is TRBJ2-1, the V gene TRBV11-2; TRBD2 matches 8 bases. Germline CDR1 SGHAT, CDR2 FQNNGV. The CDR3 has 16 amino acids. The ends lost 3 bases at V and 3 bases at J; junction bases unmatched: 7. The CDR3 protein is CASSFLERGFYNEQFF. The DNA for the CDR3 is TGTGCCAGCAGCTTCTTAGAGCGGGGGTTCTACAATGAGCAGTTCTTC.

The chain's CDR3 is CASSLGGPNWNEKLFF. The CDR3 bases are TGTGCCAGCAGCTTGGGGGGGCCAAACTGGAATGAAAAACTGTTTTTT. The chain carries TRBV5-5 and TRBJ1-4, with D tentatively TRBD1 (6 bases). CDR3 length equals 16 residues. CDR1 is SGHKS, CDR2 YYEKEE, per germline (reference sequence). The V end was cut by 0 bases, the J end by 5 bases, with 14 bases between.

The CDR3 loop is CASSLWGSGTVAYEQYF. The CDR3 nucleotides are TGTGCCAGCAGTTTATGGGGTTCCGGGACAGTTGCCTACGAGCAGTACTTC. This chain joins TRBV27 and TRBJ2-7; 7 bases are shared with TRBD1. Trimming cost V 1 base and J 2 bases; bases outside gene matches: 11. This CDR3 comprises 17 residues. Germline CDR1 is MNHEY and CDR2 is SMNVEV (reference sequence).

V gene TRBV30 combines with J gene TRBJ2-2; 7 bases align to TRBD2. J gave up 6 bases and V 1 base, and 14 bases lay outside the gene matches. The V gene's germline CDR1 is GTSNPN and CDR2 SVGIG (reference sequence). This CDR3 has 17 amino acids. The CDR3 nucleotides are TGTGCCTGGAGTGACGCCGGACTAGGAGGGTACGCCGGGGAGCTGTTTTTT. Residues: CAWSDAGLGGYAGELFF.

This rearrangement joins TRBV7-9 to TRBJ1-3; possibly TRBD1 for D (5 bases). V shed 0 bases and J shed 4 bases, with 10 bases lying between them. The germline V gene encodes CDR1 SEHNR and CDR2 FQNEAQ (reference sequence). This CDR3 is built from 15 residues. The CDR3 region is CASSLAQGGGNTIYF. Written as DNA, the CDR3 is TGTGCCAGCAGCTTAGCGCAGGGTGGAGGAAACACCATATATTTT.

The chain joins TRBV6-6 to TRBJ2-5; a weak D match, TRBD1 (6 bases). Germline V gene data show CDR1 as MNHNY and CDR2 as SVGAGI (reference sequence). The germline V and J ends were trimmed by 7 bases and 2 bases, with 14 bases remaining between them. The CDR3 spans 14 residues. The CDR3 reads CASNTAGEQETQYF. In nucleotides, the CDR3 is TGTGCCAGCAATACAGCAGGGGAACAAGAGACCCAGTACTTC.

This sequence joins TRBV9 and TRBJ2-7; D unresolved. V was shortened by 4 bases and J by 0 bases, with 11 bases between the two germline ends. Germline assignment: CDR1 SGDLS and CDR2 YYNGEE. The CDR3 has 14 residues. The DNA of the CDR3 is TGTGCCAGCAGCACGTATCCCGGCTCCTACGAGCAGTACTTC. It codes for CASSTYPGSYEQYF.

This clone was seen only a few times. The chain combines TRBV4-1 with TRBJ2-1; TRBD2 matches 11 bases. V lost 3 bases to trimming and J lost 0 bases; unmatched junction nucleotides: 13. The length of the CDR3 is 20 residues. Germline-derived CDR1 and CDR2 are MGHRA and YSYEKL. CDR3 sequence (DNA): TGCGCCAGCAGCCAGTTAGGACTAGCGGGCGGGAAGAGCTCCTACAATGAGCAGTTCTTC. Amino acids: CASSQLGLAGGKSSYNEQFF.

V usage is TRBV30 and J usage is TRBJ1-5; D uncertain. The CDR3 is 14 residues long. The V gene lost 1 base and the J gene lost 6 bases, with 13 bases spanning the gap. CDR1 and CDR2 (germline): GTSNPN, SVGIG (reference sequence). For the CDR3, the DNA is TGTGCCTGGAGTGATCAGGCTGGGTCTCAGCCCCAGCATTTT. Protein: CAWSDQAGSQPQHF.

CDR3 nucleotides: TGTGCCAGCAGCTTCAGGGAGGATCAGCCCCAGCATTTT. Its protein product is CASSFREDQPQHF. The gene calls are TRBV7-9 and TRBJ1-5; D is perhaps TRBD1 (5 bases). Trimming shortened V by 3 bases and J by 5 bases, and 8 bases separated the two germline ends. Germline values: CDR1 SEHNR, CDR2 FQNEAQ (reference sequence). The CDR3 runs to 13 residues.

A note on this clone: Additional DNA sequences in this sample encode the identical CDR3. V gene TRBV7-9 combines with J gene TRBJ1-6; tentatively, D is TRBD1 (5 bases). The CDR3 has 19 amino acids. Germline V gives CDR1 SEHNR, CDR2 FQNEAQ (reference sequence). With 3 bases removed from V and 0 bases from J, the gap between germline ends came to 18 bases. CDR3 nucleotides: TGTGCCAGCAGCTTTCCCCCGGCCAGGACAAGCTCCTATAATTCACCCCTCCACTTT. This encodes CASSFPPARTSSYNSPLHF. Combining the CDR3 with reference TRBV7-9 and TRBJ1-6 gives the whole variable domain DTGVSQNPRHKITKRGQNVTFRCDPISEHNRLYWYRQTLGQGPEFLTYFQNEAQLEKSRLLSDRFSAERPKGSFSTLEIQRTEQGDSAMYLCASSFPPARTSSYNSPLHFGNGTRLTVT.

This chain uses TRBV14 with TRBJ1-4; no clear D gene. V was clipped by 4 bases and J by 3 bases, with 15 bases between them. Germline CDR1 SGHDN, CDR2 FVKESK. The CDR3 loop spans 16 amino acids. The CDR3 nucleotides are TGTGCCAGCAGCCTCCAAAGCGGGGAAGCTAATGAAAAACTGTTTTTT. Translated, it gives CASSLQSGEANEKLFF.

The chain uses TRBV6-1 and TRBJ2-7; 8 positions match TRBD1. After removal of 0 bases from V and 2 bases from J, the junction contained 3 bases not matched to a gene. CDR3 length: 15 residues. Germline V gene lookup returns CDR1 MNHNS and CDR2 SASEGT. The CDR3 sequence is CASSEASTGAYEQYF. The CDR3 region has the DNA TGTGCCAGCAGTGAAGCGTCGACAGGGGCCTACGAGCAGTACTTC.

The V gene is TRBV27, the J gene TRBJ1-5; D unclear. The germline gives CDR1 MNHEY, CDR2 SMNVEV (reference sequence). V was cut by 5 bases and J by 4 bases, with 6 bases left in between. The CDR3 totals 12 residues. CDR3: CASSTTNQPQHF. CDR3 DNA sequence: TGTGCCAGCAGTACCACTAATCAGCCCCAGCATTTT.

This clone came up a few times. The chain carries TRBV10-3 and TRBJ2-7; 12 bases fit TRBD1. After removal of 6 bases from V and 7 bases from J, the junction contained 7 bases not matched to a gene. Per the germline V gene, CDR1 is ENHRY and CDR2 is SYGVKD. This CDR3 region has 14 residues. The CDR3 reads CAIRPGQGAGEQYF. CDR3 DNA sequence: TGTGCCATCAGGCCGGGACAGGGGGCTGGGGAGCAGTACTTC.

The gene calls are TRBV7-9 and TRBJ2-2, with a possible D match to TRBD1 (5 bases). This CDR3 has 14 residues. Looked up from germline, CDR1 is SEHNR and CDR2 is FQNEAQ (reference sequence). Trimming left V 5 bases short and J 6 bases short, with 13 bases between. The DNA for the CDR3 is TGTGCCAGCAGCCTATCCACAGGTCCCGGGGAGCTGTTTTTT. Its translation: CASSLSTGPGELFF.